These 17 T cell receptor beta chains share one sample of origin, sequenced in a study of T-cell reconstitution after alpha-beta-depleted transplantation in children. Construction of the TCRbeta library involved unique molecular identifiers. TCRdb re-called the PCR reads through MiXCR, storing one row per CDR3 protein. The sample contains about 610,000 distinct CDR3 sequences, 8% to 11% of which appear only once. Sequencing used PBMCs from the stem cell graft donor, obtained from the stem cell graft. These receptors were taken from a human donor who donated a stem cell graft to a child with acute myeloid leukemia.

This clonotype showed up just a few times. The chain carries TRBV29-1 and TRBJ1-3, with 9 bases lining up with TRBD1. This CDR3 comprises 15 residues. Unmatched junction bases numbered 7, after V lost 7 bases and J lost 0 bases. From germline, CDR1 is SQVTM and CDR2 ANQGSEA. The CDR3 protein is CSGAGQGTSGNTIYF. CDR3 coding DNA: TGCAGCGGGGCAGGACAGGGGACCTCTGGAAACACCATATATTTT.

The chain couples TRBV5-1 to TRBJ2-2; D is ambiguous. Trimming cost V 4 bases and J 4 bases, with 11 bases left between them. The CDR3 extends over 14 amino acids. Per germline, CDR1 SGHRS and CDR2 YFSETQ. The CDR3 DNA follows: TGCGCCAGCAGCCCCGCGGAACTCACCGGGGAGCTGTTTTTT. As protein: CASSPAELTGELFF.

The chain employs TRBV24-1 and TRBJ2-2; D may be TRBD1 (6 bases). The germline CDR1 and CDR2 sequences are KGHDR and SFDVKD. Trimming left V 0 bases short and J 0 bases short, with 16 bases between. The CDR3 is made up of 19 amino acids. CDR3 sequence: CATSDLHLPGQANTGELFF. In DNA form, the CDR3 reads TGTGCCACCAGTGATTTGCATCTACCGGGACAAGCGAACACCGGGGAGCTGTTTTTT.

The V and J genes are TRBV20-1 and TRBJ2-7; D is unclear. Germline CDR1 DFQATT, CDR2 SNEGSKA (reference sequence). The CDR3 covers 13 residues. With 3 bases removed from V and 3 bases from J, the gap between germline ends came to 12 bases. CDR3 amino acids: CSASAGSLYEQYF. The DNA of the CDR3 is TGCAGTGCTAGCGCCGGGTCTCTCTACGAGCAGTACTTC.

This clonotype came up a few times. The chain recombines TRBV29-1 with TRBJ2-7; D might be TRBD2 (6 bases). CDR1 is SQVTM, CDR2 ANQGSEA, per germline. V was pared by 3 bases and J by 9 bases, with 24 bases between. CDR3 length: 15 residues. The CDR3 protein is CSVERGVGRSAGQYF. CDR3 in DNA: TGCAGCGTTGAGCGGGGTGTCGGGAGATCTGCCGGGCAGTACTTC.

The chain has TRBV5-1 and TRBJ2-7; TRBD2 matches 9 bases. This CDR3 is 16 amino acids long. The V segment lost 3 bases and the J segment 0 bases; nucleotides outside the gene matches: 7. Germline values: CDR1 SGHRS, CDR2 YFSETQ. The CDR3 here is CASSWASGMSSYEQYF. DNA for the CDR3: TGCGCCAGCAGCTGGGCTAGCGGGATGAGCTCCTACGAGCAGTACTTC.

There are a few counts of this clonotype. The chain carries TRBV11-2 and TRBJ2-1; weak D call: TRBD1 (6 bases). This CDR3 region has 15 residues. CDR1 and CDR2 (germline): SGHAT, FQNNGV. Between the trimmed V and J ends, which lost 5 bases and 0 bases, there was a span of 11 bases. CDR3 sequence reads: CASSPDSHSYNEQFF. In nucleotides, the CDR3 is TGTGCCAGCAGCCCGGACAGCCACTCCTACAATGAGCAGTTCTTC.

The table lists this clonotype with a few counts. The chain is built from TRBV2 and TRBJ2-7, with 8 bases lining up with TRBD2. The ends lost 7 bases at V and 2 bases at J; junction bases unmatched: 13. Germline CDR1 SNHLY, CDR2 FYNNEI. The CDR3 spans 16 residues. The CDR3 DNA is TGTGCCAGCACCAAATCGCGTTTAGCGGGAACCTACGAGCAGTACTTC. Translation gives CASTKSRLAGTYEQYF.

This clonotype was found a few times. The chain is built from TRBV20-1 and TRBJ2-1, with TRBD2 identical over 10 bases. V shed 6 bases and J 6 bases; nucleotides not matched to a gene: 8. The germline V gene encodes CDR1 DFQATT and CDR2 SNEGSKA (reference sequence). The CDR3 loop spans 14 amino acids. CDR3 DNA sequence: TGCAGTGCGCCACTAGCGGGGATACTCAATGAGCAGTTCTTC. It specifies CSAPLAGILNEQFF.

This clonotype occurred many times. The chain recombines TRBV10-3 with TRBJ2-7; 7 bases are shared with TRBD1. J was trimmed by 7 bases and V by 1 base; bases with no gene match: 7. CDR3 length equals 14 residues. CDR1 is ENHRY and CDR2 is SYGVKD in the germline V gene. The CDR3 nucleotides read TGTGCCATCAGTGAGTTGAAGGGGGCGGAAGAGCAGTACTTC. This sequence encodes CAISELKGAEEQYF.

This clonotype was picked up a small number of times. V is TRBV10-3 and J is TRBJ2-7, with TRBD1 matching 7 bases. V was clipped by 3 bases and J by 0 bases; unmatched bases: 2. Germline CDR1 ENHRY, CDR2 SYGVKD. This CDR3 region has 14 residues. As DNA, the CDR3 is TGTGCCATCAGTGAAGACAGGGTCTCCTACGAGCAGTACTTC. It specifies CAISEDRVSYEQYF.

This clonotype was observed a handful of times. V and J are TRBV9 and TRBJ2-2; the D call may be TRBD1 or TRBD2 (5 bases each). The CDR3 covers 16 residues. Germline V CDR1 and CDR2: SGDLS, YYNGEE. Trimming shortened V by 8 bases and J by 5 bases, and 22 bases separated the two germline ends. CDR3 amino acids: CARPQSKGTGTGELFF. CDR3 DNA: TGTGCCAGACCTCAATCGAAAGGGACGGGAACCGGGGAGCTGTTTTTT.

This clonotype was seen only a few times. The V call is TRBV7-3, the J call TRBJ2-3, with D possibly matching TRBD1 (6 bases). The CDR3 has 14 amino acids. CDR1 is SGHTA and CDR2 is FQGTGA in the germline V gene. V was shortened by 3 bases and J by 3 bases, with 10 bases between the two germline ends. The CDR3 region has the DNA TGTGCCAGCAGCTTTAACAGGGAGACAGATACGCAGTATTTT. The encoded protein is CASSFNRETDTQYF.

Ten or more counts support this clonotype. The rearrangement links TRBV20-1 to TRBJ2-4, with D perhaps given as TRBD1 or TRBD2 (5 bases each). The CDR3 is made up of 16 amino acids. Germline CDR1 is DFQATT and CDR2 is SNEGSKA (reference sequence). V shed 6 bases and J shed 2 bases, with 20 bases lying between them. DNA for the CDR3: TGCAGTGCCGCGAGAGAGGGGAGTGCGTCCAAAAACATTCAGTACTTC. Translated, it gives CSAAREGSASKNIQYF.

In this sample, this clonotype turned up a few times. V gene TRBV12-3 or TRBV12-4 combines with J gene TRBJ2-5; a possible D gene is TRBD1 (5 bases). The ends were cut back, 6 bases at V and 7 bases at J, with 15 bases in the middle. There are 13 residues in the CDR3. The CDR3: CASRRRQTRTQYF. CDR3 nucleotides: TGTGCCAGCAGACGCAGACAGACCAGGACCCAGTACTTC.

The V and J genes are TRBV4-3 and TRBJ2-7; D ambiguous. Germline V gives CDR1 LGHNA, CDR2 YSLEER. This CDR3 contains 15 residues. V dropped 2 bases and J dropped 2 bases, with 13 bases sitting between them. CDR3 in amino acids: CASSQRLEAAYEQYF. In DNA form, the CDR3 reads TGCGCCAGCAGCCAACGGCTAGAGGCCGCCTACGAGCAGTACTTC.

This clonotype came up a few times. The V and J genes are TRBV20-1 and TRBJ1-4; no clear D gene. Between the trimmed V and J ends, which lost 0 bases and 8 bases, there was a span of 13 bases. CDR1 is DFQATT and CDR2 is SNEGSKA in the germline V gene (reference sequence). This CDR3 is 14 amino acids long. The CDR3 loop reads CSARDAAAREKLFF. The CDR3 DNA sequence: TGCAGTGCTAGAGATGCGGCAGCGCGAGAAAAACTGTTTTTT.